Detailed here is one T cell receptor beta chain. This specimen comes from a study of shared clonotypes between healthy human individuals. The germline gives CDR1 MNHEY, CDR2 SVGAGI. CDR3 length equals 15 residues. V lost 0 bases and J lost 1, with 9 bases in between. The assay was immunoSEQ multiplex PCR, and TCRdb's table has in-frame clones only and misses some. The table lists 2 million or so clones, roughly 94% of them singletons, with 0.1% to 0.15% in the top ten. This TCR was sampled from a man younger than 30 in good health. The J gene is TRBJ1-1, the V gene TRBV6-5; perhaps TRBD1 as D (6 bases). The sequencing input was naive CD4+ T cells sorted from blood. Described subset: CD45RA+ positively selected. The CDR3 is CASSYSQTGNTEAFF. CDR3 nucleotides: TGTGCCAGCAGTTACTCCCAGACAGGGAACACTGAAGCTTTCTTT.